This T cell receptor beta chain was sequenced for a study of shared clonotypes between healthy human individuals. Trimming shortened V by 1 base and J by 6 bases, and 15 bases separated the two germline ends. Per the germline V gene, CDR1 is GTSNPN and CDR2 is SVGIG (reference sequence). This CDR3 spans 15 amino acids. Assay used: immunoSEQ multiplex PCR; TCRdb lists only in-frame clones, some missing. In the table there are a few million clones, about 94% of which are singletons. The V and J genes are TRBV30 and TRBJ2-2; possibly TRBD1 or TRBD2 for D (5 bases each). This receptor was identified in a man between 18 and 35 years old in good health. The material sequenced was naive CD4+ T cells sorted from blood. The subset: CD45RA+ positively selected. The CDR3 region is CAWSEVGQGAGELFF. The CDR3 bases are TGTGCCTGGAGTGAAGTCGGTCAGGGAGCCGGGGAGCTGTTTTTT.